This T cell receptor beta chain was identified during a study of shared clonotypes between healthy human individuals. Unsorted PBMCs provided DNA that was sequenced on ten immunoSEQ deep assay plates. Profiled with immunoSEQ multiplex PCR; TCRdb holds only in-frame clones, not every one. Among around 450,000 clones listed, roughly three quarters were seen once. Every one of the donors was a Caucasian adult that lived in Nashville, Tennessee. This clone was observed a handful of times. Germline loops: CDR1 SGDLS, CDR2 YYNGEE. The CDR3 covers 17 residues. V lost 4 bases to trimming and J lost 5 bases; unmatched junction nucleotides: 16.

This sequence joins TRBV9 and TRBJ1-2; 8 nucleotides line up with TRBD1. Material: PBMCs. The source of this sequence is a woman aged 40 to 55 in good health. Some clones in this sample may be carry-over from other donors' samples. The CDR3 is CASSPLQGALRAYGYTF. Here the CDR3 DNA reads TGTGCCAGCAGCCCCCTTCAGGGGGCCTTGCGAGCGTATGGCTACACCTTC. Full variable domain (rest looked up from reference TRBV9 and TRBJ1-2): DSGVTQTPKHLITATGQRVTLRCSPRSGDLSVYWYQQSLDQGLQFLIQYYNGEERAKGNILERFSAQQFPDLHSELNLSSLELGDSALYFCASSPLQGALRAYGYTFGSGTRLTVV.